This entry is about one T cell receptor beta chain. Its antigen is undetermined. Each patient experienced a relapse that followed autologous stem cell transplantation, and brentuximab vedotin exposure varied. This sample is drawn from a study of PD-1 blockade in classical Hodgkin lymphoma. Study-level points and caveats: Some patients started nivolumab under 1 year after ASCT, and they were excluded. Compared with baseline, CD4+ but not CD8+ TCR diversity had risen significantly by C4D1. Baseline diversity resembling that of newly diagnosed patients was seen in complete responders. As was reported, newly diagnosed patients showed lower baseline TCR diversity than healthy donors did.

The germline gives CDR1 SGHRS, CDR2 YFSETQ. The CDR3 sequence is 16 residues long. Trimming stripped 3 bases from V and 7 bases from J, with 20 bases between. Sequencing used immunoSEQ multiplex PCR; TCRdb keeps in-frame clones, though not all of them. The repertoire holds more than 25,000 clones, with 86% as singletons. The sample was peripheral blood mononuclear cells (PBMCs), taken at baseline. The source of this sequence is a human donor with classical Hodgkin lymphoma. This sequence joins TRBV5-1 and TRBJ2-1, with D tentatively TRBD1 or TRBD2 (5 bases each). In DNA, the CDR3 is TGCGCCAGCAGCTCTCAACCACGGGGCAGTTCAAATGAGCAGTTCTTC. Amino acids: CASSSQPRGSSNEQFF. The full variable domain, its missing parts supplied by reference TRBV5-1 and TRBJ2-1, is KAGVTQTPRYLIKTRGQQVTLSCSPISGHRSVSWYQQTPGQGLQFLFEYFSETQRNKGNFPGRFSGRQFSNSRSEMNVSTLELGDSALYLCASSSQPRGSSNEQFFGPGTRLTVL.